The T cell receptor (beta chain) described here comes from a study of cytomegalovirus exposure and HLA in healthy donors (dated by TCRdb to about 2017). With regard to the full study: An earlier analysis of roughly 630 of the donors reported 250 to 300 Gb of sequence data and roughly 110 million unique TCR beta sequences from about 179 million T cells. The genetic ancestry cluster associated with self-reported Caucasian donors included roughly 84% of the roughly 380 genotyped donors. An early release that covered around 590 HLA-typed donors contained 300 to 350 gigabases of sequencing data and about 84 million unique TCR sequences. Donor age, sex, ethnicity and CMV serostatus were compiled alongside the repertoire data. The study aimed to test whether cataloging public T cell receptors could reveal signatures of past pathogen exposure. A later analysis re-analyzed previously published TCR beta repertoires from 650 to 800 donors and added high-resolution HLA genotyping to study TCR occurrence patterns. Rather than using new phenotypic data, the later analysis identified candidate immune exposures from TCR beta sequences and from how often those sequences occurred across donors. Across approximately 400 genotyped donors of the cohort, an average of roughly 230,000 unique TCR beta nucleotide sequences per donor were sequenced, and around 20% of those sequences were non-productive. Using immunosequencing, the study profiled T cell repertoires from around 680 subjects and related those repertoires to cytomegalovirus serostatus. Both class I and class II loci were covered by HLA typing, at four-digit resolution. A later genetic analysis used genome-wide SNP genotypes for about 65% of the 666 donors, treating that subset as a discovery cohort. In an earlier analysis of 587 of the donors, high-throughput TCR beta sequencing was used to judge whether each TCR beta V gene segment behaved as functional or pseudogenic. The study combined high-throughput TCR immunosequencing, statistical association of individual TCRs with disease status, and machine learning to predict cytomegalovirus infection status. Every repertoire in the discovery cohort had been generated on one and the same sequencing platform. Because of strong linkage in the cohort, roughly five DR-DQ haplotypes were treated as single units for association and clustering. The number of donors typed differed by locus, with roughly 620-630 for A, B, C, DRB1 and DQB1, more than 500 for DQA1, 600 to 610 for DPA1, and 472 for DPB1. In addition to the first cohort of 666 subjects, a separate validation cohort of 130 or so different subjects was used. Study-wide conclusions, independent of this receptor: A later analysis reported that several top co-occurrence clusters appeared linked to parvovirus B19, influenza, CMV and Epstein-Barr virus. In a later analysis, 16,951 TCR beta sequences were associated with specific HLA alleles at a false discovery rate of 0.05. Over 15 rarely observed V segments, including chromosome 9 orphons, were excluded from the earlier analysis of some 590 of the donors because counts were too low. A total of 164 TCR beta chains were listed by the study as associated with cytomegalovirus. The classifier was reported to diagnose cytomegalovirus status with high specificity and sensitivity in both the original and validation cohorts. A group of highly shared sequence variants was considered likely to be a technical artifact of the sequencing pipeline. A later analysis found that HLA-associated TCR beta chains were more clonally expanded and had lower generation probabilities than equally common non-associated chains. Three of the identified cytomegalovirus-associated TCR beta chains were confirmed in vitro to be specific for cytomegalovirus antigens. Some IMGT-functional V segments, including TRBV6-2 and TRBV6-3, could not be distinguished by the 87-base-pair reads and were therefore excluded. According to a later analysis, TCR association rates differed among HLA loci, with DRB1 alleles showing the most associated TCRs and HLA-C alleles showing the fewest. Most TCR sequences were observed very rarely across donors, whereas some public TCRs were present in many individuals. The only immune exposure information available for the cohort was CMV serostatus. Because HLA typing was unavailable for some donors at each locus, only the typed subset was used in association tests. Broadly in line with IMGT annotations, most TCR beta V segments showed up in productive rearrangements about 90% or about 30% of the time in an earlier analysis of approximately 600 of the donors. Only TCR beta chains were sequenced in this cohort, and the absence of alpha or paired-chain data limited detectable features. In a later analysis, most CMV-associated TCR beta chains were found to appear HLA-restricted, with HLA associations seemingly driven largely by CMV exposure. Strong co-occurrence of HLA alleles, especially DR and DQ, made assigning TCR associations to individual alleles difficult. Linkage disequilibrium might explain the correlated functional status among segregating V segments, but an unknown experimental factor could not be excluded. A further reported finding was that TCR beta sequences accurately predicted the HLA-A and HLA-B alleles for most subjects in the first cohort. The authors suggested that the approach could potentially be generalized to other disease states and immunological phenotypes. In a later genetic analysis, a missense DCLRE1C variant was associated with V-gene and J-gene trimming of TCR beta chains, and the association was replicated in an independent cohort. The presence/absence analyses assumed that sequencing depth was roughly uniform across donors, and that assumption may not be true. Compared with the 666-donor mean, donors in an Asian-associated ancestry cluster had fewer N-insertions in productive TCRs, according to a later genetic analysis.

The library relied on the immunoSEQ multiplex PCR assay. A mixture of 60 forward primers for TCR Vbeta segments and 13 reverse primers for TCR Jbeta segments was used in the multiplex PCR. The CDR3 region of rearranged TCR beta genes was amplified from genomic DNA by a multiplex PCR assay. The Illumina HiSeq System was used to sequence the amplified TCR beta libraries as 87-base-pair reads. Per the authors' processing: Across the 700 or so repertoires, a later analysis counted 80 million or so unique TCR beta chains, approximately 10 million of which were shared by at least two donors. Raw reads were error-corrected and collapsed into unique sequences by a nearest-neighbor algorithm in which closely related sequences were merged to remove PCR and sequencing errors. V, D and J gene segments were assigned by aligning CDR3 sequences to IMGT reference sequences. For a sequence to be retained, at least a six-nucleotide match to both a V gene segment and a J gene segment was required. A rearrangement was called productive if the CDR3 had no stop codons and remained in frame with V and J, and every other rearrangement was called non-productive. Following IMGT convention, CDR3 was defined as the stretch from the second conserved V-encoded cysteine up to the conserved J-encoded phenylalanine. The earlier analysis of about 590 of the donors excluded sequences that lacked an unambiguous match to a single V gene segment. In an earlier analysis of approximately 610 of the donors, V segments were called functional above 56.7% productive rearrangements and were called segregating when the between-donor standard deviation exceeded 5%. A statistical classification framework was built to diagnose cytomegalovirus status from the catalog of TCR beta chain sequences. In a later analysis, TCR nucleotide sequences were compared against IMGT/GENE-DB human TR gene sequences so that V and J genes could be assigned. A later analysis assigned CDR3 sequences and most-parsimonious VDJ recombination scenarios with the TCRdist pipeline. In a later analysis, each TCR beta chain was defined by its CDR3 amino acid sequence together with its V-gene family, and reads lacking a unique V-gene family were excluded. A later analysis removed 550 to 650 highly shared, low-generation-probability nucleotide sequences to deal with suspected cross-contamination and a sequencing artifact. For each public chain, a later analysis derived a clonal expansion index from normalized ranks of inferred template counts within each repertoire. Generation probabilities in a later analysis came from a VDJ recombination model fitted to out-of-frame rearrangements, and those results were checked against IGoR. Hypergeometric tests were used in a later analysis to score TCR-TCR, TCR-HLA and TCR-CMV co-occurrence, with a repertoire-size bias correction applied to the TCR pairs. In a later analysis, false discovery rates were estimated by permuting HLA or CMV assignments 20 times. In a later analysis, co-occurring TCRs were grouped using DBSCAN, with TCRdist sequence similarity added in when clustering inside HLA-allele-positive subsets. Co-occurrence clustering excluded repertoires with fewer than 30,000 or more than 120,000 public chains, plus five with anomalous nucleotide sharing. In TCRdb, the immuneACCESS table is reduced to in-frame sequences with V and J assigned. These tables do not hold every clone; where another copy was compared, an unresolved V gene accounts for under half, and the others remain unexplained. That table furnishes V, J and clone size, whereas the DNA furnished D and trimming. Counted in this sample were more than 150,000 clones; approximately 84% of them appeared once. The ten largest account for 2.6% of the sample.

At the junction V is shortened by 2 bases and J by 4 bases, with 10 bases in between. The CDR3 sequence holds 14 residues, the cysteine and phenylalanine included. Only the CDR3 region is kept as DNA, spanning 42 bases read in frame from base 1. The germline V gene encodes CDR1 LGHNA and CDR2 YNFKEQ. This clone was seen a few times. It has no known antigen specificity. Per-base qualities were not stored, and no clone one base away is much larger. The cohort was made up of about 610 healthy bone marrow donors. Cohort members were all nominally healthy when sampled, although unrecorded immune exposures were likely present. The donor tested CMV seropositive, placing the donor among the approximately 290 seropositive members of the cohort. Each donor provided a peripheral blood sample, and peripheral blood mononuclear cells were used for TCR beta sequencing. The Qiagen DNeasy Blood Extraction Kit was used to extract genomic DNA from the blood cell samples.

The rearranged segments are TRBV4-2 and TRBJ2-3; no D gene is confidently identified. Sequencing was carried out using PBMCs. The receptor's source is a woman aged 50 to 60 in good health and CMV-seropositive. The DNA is TGTGCCAGCAGCCAAAACGTAGCTGCAGATACGCAGTATTTT. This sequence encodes CASSQNVAADTQYF.